Listed below are T cell receptor beta chains from one sample, sequenced in a study of shared clonotypes between healthy human individuals. Repertoires were generated with immunoSEQ multiplex PCR, while TCRdb's copy carries only in-frame clones and drops some. The profile shows some 660,000 clones, 73% of them singletons. The sample comprised memory CD4+ T cells sorted from blood. These receptors all come from a woman between 25 and 40 years old in good health. The CDR3 runs from the conserved cysteine through the conserved F or W. Fields, in order: J gene, V gene, CDR3 protein.

TRBJ2-1 | TRBV4-1 | CASSPGGLDYNEQFF
TRBJ1-5 | TRBV7-2 | CASSLGGGVNQPQHF
TRBJ1-5 | TRBV4-1 | CASSQFGLTGDQPQHF
TRBJ1-1 | TRBV28 | CASSQTQGKAFF
TRBJ2-5 | TRBV2 | CASSEQGLETQYF
TRBJ2-7 | TRBV7-8 | CASSSRPEMGYEQYF
TRBJ2-7 | TRBV5-6 | CARAPSGREQYF
TRBJ1-1 | TRBV19 | CASSRGGQGLMNTEAFF
TRBJ1-4 | TRBV28 | CASRSGTALKKLFF
TRBJ2-1 | TRBV5-1 | CASSSENGGHEQFF
TRBJ1-1 | TRBV27 | CASSFFSNTEAFF
TRBJ1-1 | TRBV11-2 | CASSFGQGAGENTEAFF
TRBJ1-1 | TRBV7-8 | CASSLVLLNTEAFF
TRBJ1-2 | TRBV4-1 | CASSQDRGEGGYTF
TRBJ2-3 | TRBV14 | CASSPLFQGDTQYF
TRBJ2-7 | TRBV11-2 | CASSPDRGLSYEQYF
TRBJ1-5 | TRBV19 | CASSMGRTRDQPQHF
TRBJ2-3 | TRBV5-8 | CASSDRTRTDTQYF
TRBJ1-2 | TRBV19 | CASSMPGQGTHGYTF
TRBJ2-5 | TRBV5-4 | CASSSASGAAETQYF
TRBJ2-7 | TRBV5-1 | CASSLESGTGLEQYF
TRBJ1-2 | TRBV14 | CASSRNGIYGYTF
TRBJ1-2 | TRBV6-5 | CASSYKGNGYTF
TRBJ1-5 | TRBV7-2 | CASSLVQGGQPQHF
TRBJ2-1 | TRBV19 | CATQRGTSYNEQFF
TRBJ2-3 | TRBV4-1 | CASSQRLADADTQYF
TRBJ2-5 | TRBV29-1 | CSVGAGRQETQYF
TRBJ1-5 | TRBV2 | CASSPDRGNQPQHF
TRBJ1-1 | TRBV5-1 | CASSPRGTNTEAFF
TRBJ2-7 | TRBV5-4 | CASRKFGSYEQYF
TRBJ2-7 | TRBV2 | CASSAGQGAYEQYF
TRBJ2-7 | TRBV28 | CASSPLGGGGYF
TRBJ2-7 | TRBV5-1 | CASSPTGLAGGEQYF
TRBJ1-2 | TRBV6-5 | CASKKGQVDYGYTF
TRBJ1-5 | TRBV28 | CASRDPGTSDNQPQHF
TRBJ2-3 | TRBV11-3 | CASSLDSFTDTQYF
TRBJ2-7 | TRBV5-5 | CASSWGGIDEQYF
TRBJ2-3 | TRBV28 | CASSLAQGAWGDTQYF
TRBJ2-2 | TRBV11-3 | CASGQVNTGELFF
TRBJ1-5 | TRBV11-2 | CASSLDTLSNQPQHF
TRBJ2-3 | TRBV18 | CASTLSGPSTDTQYF
TRBJ1-3 | TRBV4-2 | CASSQGTPRAGNTIYF
TRBJ1-4 | TRBV30 | CAWGLQRPTNEKLFF
TRBJ1-2 | TRBV7-8 | CASSRDSTYGYTF
TRBJ2-5 | TRBV11-2 | CASSITPLAAETQYF
TRBJ2-3 | TRBV6-1 | CASNRGGTDTQYF
TRBJ2-7 | TRBV6-6 | CATQGALLGEQYF
TRBJ2-3 | TRBV7-3 | CASSRDATDTQYF